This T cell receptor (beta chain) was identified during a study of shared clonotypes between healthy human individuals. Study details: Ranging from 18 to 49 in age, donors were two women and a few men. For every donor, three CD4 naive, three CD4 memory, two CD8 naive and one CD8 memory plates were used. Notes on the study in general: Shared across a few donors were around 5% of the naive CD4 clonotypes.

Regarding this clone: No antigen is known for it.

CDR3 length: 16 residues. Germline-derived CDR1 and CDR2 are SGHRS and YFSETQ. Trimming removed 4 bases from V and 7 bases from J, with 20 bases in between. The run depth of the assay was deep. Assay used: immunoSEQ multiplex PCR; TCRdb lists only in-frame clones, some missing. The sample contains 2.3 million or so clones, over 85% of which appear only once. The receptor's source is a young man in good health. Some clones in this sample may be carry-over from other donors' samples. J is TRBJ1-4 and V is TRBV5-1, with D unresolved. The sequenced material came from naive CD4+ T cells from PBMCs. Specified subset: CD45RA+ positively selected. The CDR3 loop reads CASSPDLGLGGEKLFF. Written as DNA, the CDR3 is TGCGCCAGCAGCCCCGACTTGGGATTGGGAGGTGAAAAACTGTTTTTT.